These 19 T cell receptor beta chains originate from one sample sequenced in a study of low-dose radiotherapy and immunotherapy resistance in tumors. The sample's time point: before trial treatment. Amplification, which lasted 15 to 20 PCR cycles, used a constant-region primer and V-primer adapter to amplify TCRs. TCRdb processed the reads anew with MiXCR; each CDR3 protein has one entry. The table lists tens of thousands of distinct CDR3 sequences, roughly 12% of them singletons, with roughly 6.2% in the top ten. This specimen was PBMCs, taken before treatment. The receptors originated from a female donor with ovarian cancer.

There are many counts of this clonotype. The genes are TRBV11-1 and TRBJ2-3, with D unclear. The CDR3 is 13 residues long. V lost 5 bases to trimming and J lost 2 bases, with 8 bases between them. The germline gives CDR1 SGHAT, CDR2 FQDESV (reference sequence). DNA of the CDR3: TGTGCCAGCAGCGGCAGCCCCACAGATACGCAGTATTTT. Amino acid sequence: CASSGSPTDTQYF.

This clonotype was counted at least ten times. The rearrangement joins TRBV6-5 to TRBJ2-7, with D perhaps matching TRBD1 (5 bases). This CDR3 is built from 15 residues. V was trimmed by 4 bases and J by 5 bases, leaving 18 bases between them. Germline assignment: CDR1 MNHEY and CDR2 SVGAGI. Here the CDR3 DNA reads TGTGCCAGCAGTTCCCGACAGCGCTGGGATGACGAGCAGTACTTC. It codes for CASSSRQRWDDEQYF.

Ten or more counts support this clonotype. This rearrangement joins TRBV6-8 to TRBJ2-7; 7 bases line up with TRBD1. V trimming: 7 bases; J trimming: 5 bases; junction bases outside the gene matches: 5. CDR1 and CDR2 from the germline V gene are MNHGY and SAAAGT. This CDR3 is 12 amino acids long. Here the CDR3 reads CASTTGNDEQYF. CDR3 nucleotides: TGTGCCAGCACGACAGGGAACGACGAGCAGTACTTC.

Many counts were recorded for this clonotype. The chain links TRBV11-2 to TRBJ2-7, with a weak D call TRBD1 (7 bases). Germline CDR1 reads SGHAT; CDR2 reads FQNNGV. The CDR3 is 15 residues long. Deletions cut 6 bases from V and 5 bases from J, with 20 bases between. Here the CDR3 DNA reads TGTGCCAGCAGGGAGGGGGCAGAGGCTGTAAACGAGCAGTACTTC. Encoded protein: CASREGAEAVNEQYF.

This clonotype was observed at least ten times. The chain combines TRBV18 with TRBJ2-5, with D perhaps matching TRBD1 (5 bases). From germline, CDR1 is KGHSH and CDR2 LQKENI. The CDR3 is 15 residues long. V lost 1 base and J 1 base, leaving 10 bases between the germline ends. Here the CDR3 reads CASSPQGIGQETQYF. CDR3 sequence (DNA): TGTGCCAGCTCACCACAGGGGATCGGCCAAGAGACCCAGTACTTC.

The chain links TRBV2 to TRBJ2-1; D perhaps matches TRBD1 (6 bases). This CDR3 is 15 amino acids long. Germline CDR1 and CDR2: SNHLY and FYNNEI. Trimming removed 2 bases at V and 7 bases at J, with 15 bases between. CDR3 DNA: TGTGCCAGCAGTGAACAGTACAGGGCTGGAAATGAGCAGTTCTTC. The encoded protein is CASSEQYRAGNEQFF.

This clonotype has at least ten counts. J is TRBJ2-5 and V is TRBV6-2 or TRBV6-3, with 9 bases that match TRBD1. The germline V gene encodes CDR1 MNHEY and CDR2 SVGEGT. Trimming at V came to 0 bases and at J to 0 bases, leaving 2 bases not matched to a gene. The CDR3 totals 16 residues. The CDR3 DNA sequence: TGTGCCAGCAGTTACTCTCGGGACAGGGACCAAGAGACCCAGTACTTC. It translates to CASSYSRDRDQETQYF.

This clonotype showed up many times. The chain employs TRBV29-1 and TRBJ2-5; D could derive from TRBD1 or TRBD2 (5 bases each). Trimming pared 8 bases from V and 1 base from J, leaving 14 bases between. Germline lookup yields CDR1 SQVTM and CDR2 ANQGSEA. The CDR3 contains 13 residues. CDR3 DNA: TGCAGCTCCAGGGACGGAACCCAAGAGACCCAGTACTTC. Translated: CSSRDGTQETQYF. The full variable domain, completed using reference TRBV29-1 and TRBJ2-5, is SAVISQKPSRDICQRGTSLTIQCQVDSQVTMMFWYRQQPGQSLTLIATANQGSEATYESGFVIDKFPISRPNLTFSTLTVSNMSPEDSSIYLCSSRDGTQETQYFGPGTRLLVL.

Relative to its sample, this clonotype is medium-sized. V is TRBV28 and J is TRBJ1-1; the D is unclear. Germline V lookup: CDR1 MDHEN, CDR2 SYDVKM. This CDR3 has 14 residues. The germline V and J ends were trimmed by 6 bases and 3 bases, with 14 bases remaining between them. CDR3 sequence: CASRAGQGYTEAFF. CDR3 in DNA: TGTGCCAGCAGAGCAGGCCAAGGGTACACTGAAGCTTTCTTT.

This clonotype came up many times. The CDR3 region has the DNA TGTGCCACCAGCAGAGGGTCGGGACCGGGACTATATGACAATGAGCAGTTCTTC. Protein: CATSRGSGPGLYDNEQFF. The chain links TRBV15 to TRBJ2-1; the match to TRBD2 covers 7 bases. The V gene's germline CDR1 is LNHNV and CDR2 YYDKDF (reference sequence). The V and J ends lost 1 base and 5 bases, in that order; junction bases with no gene match: 14. The length of the CDR3 is 18 residues.

In this sample, this clonotype turned up many times. The chain carries TRBV30 and TRBJ2-7; no firm D call. V dropped 1 base and J dropped 6 bases, with 16 bases sitting between them. The CDR3 is made up of 14 amino acids. Germline CDR1 and CDR2: GTSNPN and SVGIG (reference sequence). CDR3 coding DNA: TGTGCCTGGAGTGAGCATAACGGCCAGTCCGAGCAGTACTTC. Its translation is CAWSEHNGQSEQYF. Supplemented by reference TRBV30 and TRBJ2-7, the full variable domain reads SQTIHQWPATLVQPVGSPLSLECTVEGTSNPNLYWYRQAAGRGLQLLFYSVGIGQISSEVPQNLSASRPQDRQFILSSKKLLLSDSGFYLCAWSEHNGQSEQYFGPGTRLTVT.

The chain has TRBV2 and TRBJ2-1, with D perhaps given as TRBD1 or TRBD2 (8 bases each). V lost 5 bases, J lost 1 base, and 30 bases lay in between. Germline loops: CDR1 SNHLY, CDR2 FYNNEI. The CDR3 spans 21 residues. In nucleotides, the CDR3 is TGTGCCAGCAGTACAACGACAGGGGCCCGGGGCGGGAGGCTATCCTACAATGAGCAGTTCTTC. Its translation: CASSTTTGARGGRLSYNEQFF. Complete variable domain (other parts from reference TRBV2 and TRBJ2-1): EPEVTQTPSHQVTQMGQEVILRCVPISNHLYFYWYRQILGQKVEFLVSFYNNEISEKSEIFDDQFSVERPDGSNFTLKIRSTKLEDSAMYFCASSTTTGARGGRLSYNEQFFGPGTRLTVL.

The sample holds many counts of this clonotype. The gene calls are TRBV29-1 and TRBJ2-7; maybe TRBD2 (6 bases). Trimming took off 6 bases at V and 0 bases at J, with 12 bases between the two ends. From germline, CDR1 is SQVTM and CDR2 ANQGSEA. This CDR3 has 13 amino acids. The CDR3 reads CSVRGGSSYEQYF. The CDR3 region has the DNA TGCAGCGTACGAGGAGGGAGCTCCTACGAGCAGTACTTC.

This clonotype has at least ten counts. The J gene is TRBJ2-3, the V gene TRBV12-3 or TRBV12-4; weak D call: TRBD2 (5 bases). The V and J ends lost 3 bases and 0 bases respectively, with 10 bases between them. CDR3 length: 15 amino acids. CDR3 in amino acids: CASSLRATSTDTQYF. The CDR3 nucleotides are TGTGCCAGCAGTTTGCGGGCAACTAGCACAGATACGCAGTATTTT.

This clonotype was seen many times. CDR3 coding DNA: TGTGCCGCGTCGCCCCGGCAGGGTAAAGGACCCCTCCACTTT. Its translation is CAASPRQGKGPLHF. The gene calls are TRBV19 and TRBJ1-6; tentative D call: TRBD1 (5 bases). V was pared by 11 bases and J by 12 bases, with 23 bases between. The CDR3 contains 14 residues. Germline V lookup: CDR1 LNHDA, CDR2 SQIVND (reference sequence).

This clonotype was seen more than once but under ten times. The chain links TRBV6-1 to TRBJ1-5; D gene uncertain. CDR3 size: 14 residues. Trimming stripped 6 bases from V and 4 bases from J, with 13 bases between. Germline CDR1 MNHNS, CDR2 SASEGT. The CDR3 DNA reads TGTGCCAGCAGGCAGTTCTGGGTGAATCAGCCCCAGCATTTT. This translates into CASRQFWVNQPQHF.

Comment on this clonotype: A far larger clone lies a single base away; this is likely a read error. The rearrangement uses TRBV5-6 and TRBJ2-7; unclear D gene. The CDR3 is made up of 15 amino acids. CDR1 is SGHDT, CDR2 YYEEEE, per germline. Trimming pared 4 bases from V and 7 bases from J, leaving 21 bases between. DNA for the CDR3: TGTGCCAGCAGCCGTTTGGAACTAAAGGTCGATGAGCAGTACTTC. Translated: CASSRLELKVDEQYF.

In its sample, this clonotype was seen many times. The gene calls are TRBV29-1 and TRBJ1-2, with 8 bases aligning to TRBD1. The germline V gene has CDR1 SQVTM and CDR2 ANQGSEA. With V trimmed by 3 bases and J by 8 bases, 11 bases remained unmatched. The CDR3 extends over 14 amino acids. The CDR3 loop is CSVEDQQGVGGYTF. The CDR3 nucleotides are TGCAGCGTTGAGGACCAACAGGGGGTAGGGGGCTACACCTTC.

This clonotype was recorded at least ten times. The CDR3 region is CAVRDLTNTEAFF. DNA for the CDR3: TGTGCGGTTCGGGACCTTACGAACACTGAAGCTTTCTTT. The chain links TRBV10-3 to TRBJ1-1; the D gene is possibly TRBD1 (5 bases). This CDR3 spans 13 amino acids. The germline gives CDR1 ENHRY, CDR2 SYGVKD.